Shown below are 27 T cell receptor beta chains from a single sample sequenced in a study of T cell responses to AZD1222 COVID-19 vaccine. Sequenced by immunoSEQ multiplex PCR; TCRdb stores in-frame clones only, minus some. The top ten clones hold about a quarter of a sample with 96,000 or so clones, almost 90% of them seen once. The sequences come from peripheral blood, collected on day 0 of AZD1222 vaccination. The receptors were gathered from an adult in good health.

In nucleotides, the CDR3 is TGCGCCAGCAGCTTGGGCTGGGGGGAATCCTATGGCTACACCTTC. Encoded protein: CASSLGWGESYGYTF. The V gene is TRBV5-1, the J gene TRBJ1-2; perhaps TRBD1 as D (5 bases). There are 15 residues in the CDR3. Deletions cut 0 bases from V and 4 bases from J, with 13 bases between. Germline values: CDR1 SGHRS, CDR2 YFSETQ.

This chain joins TRBV2 and TRBJ1-5, with a weak D call TRBD1 (6 bases). Per the germline V gene, CDR1 is SNHLY and CDR2 is FYNNEI. Trimming stripped 7 bases from V and 4 bases from J, with 11 bases between. This CDR3 contains 13 residues. The CDR3 DNA follows: TGTGCCAGCAACCAAAGGGGGAATCAGCCCCAGCATTTT. This translates into CASNQRGNQPQHF.

V is TRBV5-1 and J is TRBJ2-2; 8 nucleotides agree with TRBD1. Germline CDR1 SGHRS, CDR2 YFSETQ. Trimming at V came to 5 bases and at J to 6 bases, leaving 12 bases not matched to a gene. The CDR3 contains 16 residues. CDR3 DNA sequence: TGCGCCAGCAGAATGGACAGGGTTATTCATGCCGGGGAGCTGTTTTTT. Its protein is CASRMDRVIHAGELFF.

The chain has TRBV18 and TRBJ2-2, with D hard to call. Between the trimmed V and J ends, which lost 2 bases and 0 bases, there was a span of 7 bases. The CDR3 runs 15 residues. From germline, CDR1 is KGHSH and CDR2 LQKENI. The CDR3 coding sequence is TGTGCCAGCTCACCAGTGACAACGAACACCGGGGAGCTGTTTTTT. It yields the protein CASSPVTTNTGELFF.

V and J are TRBV28 and TRBJ2-2; no clear D gene. Germline V CDR1 and CDR2: MDHEN, SYDVKM. The V end was cut by 3 bases, the J end by 2 bases, with 7 bases between. The CDR3 covers 14 residues. This CDR3 reads CASSFGVNTGELFF. The CDR3 DNA follows: TGTGCCAGCAGTTTTGGGGTTAACACCGGGGAGCTGTTTTTT.

This clone was recorded once. The chain carries TRBV7-2 and TRBJ2-1; the match to TRBD2 covers 15 bases. V lost 3 bases to trimming and J lost 8 bases; unmatched junction nucleotides: 5. CDR3 size: 16 residues. The germline V gene encodes CDR1 SGHTA and CDR2 FQGNSA. CDR3: CASSFPRTSGRDEQFF. Written as DNA, the CDR3 is TGTGCCAGCAGCTTCCCCCGGACTAGCGGGAGGGATGAGCAGTTCTTC. The variable domain in full, with the rest retrieved from reference TRBV7-2 and TRBJ2-1, is GAGVSQSPSNKVTEKGKDVELRCDPISGHTALYWYRQSLGQGLEFLIYFQGNSAPDKSGLPSDRFSAERTGGSVSTLTIQRTQQEDSAVYLCASSFPRTSGRDEQFFGPGTRLTVL.

The rearrangement links TRBV19 to TRBJ2-4, with D uncertain. CDR3 size: 16 residues. With 2 bases removed from V and 0 bases from J, the gap between germline ends came to 11 bases. The germline V gene encodes CDR1 LNHDA and CDR2 SQIVND (reference sequence). CDR3 nucleotide sequence: TGTGCCAGTAGTATACAAGGTCCTTCAGCCAAAAACATTCAGTACTTC. Encoded protein: CASSIQGPSAKNIQYF.

The rearrangement links TRBV19 to TRBJ2-5, with D perhaps TRBD1 (8 bases). Trimming pared 9 bases from V and 5 bases from J, leaving 13 bases between. The germline V gene encodes CDR1 LNHDA and CDR2 SQIVND (reference sequence). The CDR3 extends over 12 amino acids. The DNA of the CDR3 is TGTGCCAGAAACAGGGGGGGGGAGACCCAGTACTTC. It yields the protein CARNRGGETQYF.

This chain joins TRBV4-2 and TRBJ2-5; 12 bases align to TRBD2. The germline CDR1 and CDR2 sequences are LGHNA and YNFKEQ. The junction had 8 bases not matched to a gene; V was cut back by 1 base and J by 5 bases. This CDR3 is built from 17 residues. The CDR3 DNA is TGTGCCAGCAGCCAAGGGACTAGCGGGAATTTGTTGGAGACCCAGTACTTC. It codes for CASSQGTSGNLLETQYF.

The chain uses TRBV6-5 and TRBJ1-2; D unresolved. With 8 bases removed from V and 2 bases from J, the gap between germline ends came to 9 bases. Germline V gene data show CDR1 as MNHEY and CDR2 as SVGAGI. The CDR3 loop spans 12 amino acids. CDR3 bases: TGTGCCAGCGGAGGCAGGAACTATGGCTACACCTTC. It specifies CASGGRNYGYTF.

The rearrangement joins TRBV5-4 to TRBJ2-5; TRBD2 aligns across 9 bases. CDR1 and CDR2 (germline): SGHNT, YYREEE (reference sequence). J gave up 5 bases and V 4 bases, and 6 bases lay outside the gene matches. The CDR3 extends over 14 amino acids. The CDR3 loop is CASSRGLAGETQYF. The DNA of the CDR3 is TGTGCCAGCAGCAGGGGACTAGCAGGGGAGACCCAGTACTTC.

J is TRBJ2-7 and V is TRBV3-1 (or the pseudogene TRBV3-2), with TRBD2 matching 7 bases. Germline V lookup: CDR1 LGHDT, CDR2 YNNKEL (reference sequence). Trimming removed 3 bases from V and 5 bases from J; junction bases left unmatched: 7. The length of the CDR3 is 14 residues. CDR3 in amino acids: CASSQGREDNEQYF. The CDR3 nucleotides are TGTGCCAGCAGCCAGGGACGGGAGGACAACGAGCAGTACTTC.

The chain combines TRBV6-2 or TRBV6-3 with TRBJ2-2; TRBD1 matches at 8 bases. The CDR3 is 18 amino acids. The V segment lost 2 bases and the J segment 4 bases; nucleotides outside the gene matches: 12. Germline-derived CDR1 and CDR2 are MNHEY and SVGEGT. CDR3 protein: CASSYPGQGSMSTGELFF. CDR3 sequence (DNA): TGTGCCAGCAGTTACCCCGGACAGGGATCGATGTCCACCGGGGAGCTGTTTTTT.

V gene TRBV19 combines with J gene TRBJ2-7, with 7 positions matching TRBD1. The CDR3 consists of 14 residues. Germline V gene sequence: CDR1 LNHDA, CDR2 SQIVND (reference sequence). Trimming cost V 3 bases and J 0 bases; bases outside gene matches: 2. The DNA of the CDR3 is TGTGCCAGTAGTATTCCAGGGGGCTCCTACGAGCAGTACTTC. It codes for CASSIPGGSYEQYF. Full variable domain (remainder filled in from reference TRBV19 and TRBJ2-7): DGGITQSPKYLFRKEGQNVTLSCEQNLNHDAMYWYRQDPGQGLRLIYYSQIVNDFQKGDIAEGYSVSREKKESFPLTVTSAQKNPTAFYLCASSIPGGSYEQYFGPGTRLTVT.

The chain carries TRBV11-2 and TRBJ2-1; a weak D match, TRBD1 (6 bases). The CDR3 has 14 amino acids. V dropped 4 bases and J dropped 3 bases, with 10 bases sitting between them. Germline-derived CDR1 and CDR2 are SGHAT and FQNNGV. This CDR3 reads CASSYRDNYNEQFF. DNA of the CDR3: TGTGCCAGCAGCTACCGGGACAACTACAATGAGCAGTTCTTC.

In DNA form, the CDR3 reads TGTGCCAGCAGTTTTGACGTATTCTATGGCTACACCTTC. Its protein product is CASSFDVFYGYTF. V and J are TRBV12-3 or TRBV12-4 and TRBJ1-2, with D unclear. V was trimmed by 3 bases and J by 4 bases, leaving 9 bases between them. The CDR3 totals 13 residues.

The CDR3 nucleotides are TGTGCCAGCAGTTTTGGACCCGCCTACAATGAGCAGTTCTTC. It specifies CASSFGPAYNEQFF. V is TRBV27 and J is TRBJ2-1; D is undetermined. The germline V gene encodes CDR1 MNHEY and CDR2 SMNVEV (reference sequence). The V end was cut by 3 bases, the J end by 2 bases, with 8 bases between. CDR3 size: 14 residues.

This clone came up a few times. The chain combines TRBV19 with TRBJ2-1; D remains ambiguous. V lost 4 bases and J lost 6, with 10 bases in between. CDR1 LNHDA and CDR2 SQIVND come from the germline V gene (reference sequence). The CDR3 covers 13 residues. The CDR3: CASSNPTGNEQFF. CDR3 sequence (DNA): TGTGCCAGTAGTAACCCTACGGGCAATGAGCAGTTCTTC.

The gene calls are TRBV5-5 and TRBJ2-5; no clear D gene. Trimming left V 5 bases short and J 4 bases short, with 12 bases between. Germline CDR1 SGHKS, CDR2 YYEKEE (reference sequence). The length of the CDR3 is 13 residues. CDR3 nucleotide sequence: TGTGCCAGCAGGGTCGACTGGGGAGAGACCCAGTACTTC. Translating gives CASRVDWGETQYF.

CDR3 DNA: TGTGCCAGCAGCGGGACACAAGAGACCCAGTACTTC. Its protein product is CASSGTQETQYF. This sequence joins TRBV9 and TRBJ2-5; D possibly corresponds to TRBD1 (5 bases). The CDR3 spans 12 residues. The V gene lost 3 bases and the J gene lost 2 bases, with 5 bases spanning the gap. Germline-derived CDR1 and CDR2 are SGDLS and YYNGEE.

This clone has a single count. The chain is built from TRBV12-3 or TRBV12-4 and TRBJ2-7; D unclear. This CDR3 spans 13 amino acids. The V and J ends lost 0 bases and 0 bases respectively, with 3 bases between them. The CDR3 region has the DNA TGTGCCAGCAGTTTAGCGGCCTCCTACGAGCAGTACTTC. It specifies CASSLAASYEQYF.

This clone has a single count. The chain carries TRBV19 and TRBJ1-3, with 12 bases fitting TRBD1. The CDR3 runs 17 residues. With 2 bases clipped from V and 3 bases from J, the junction kept 5 bases outside the gene matches. CDR1 LNHDA and CDR2 SQIVND come from the germline V gene (reference sequence). The CDR3 reads CASSIRGQGAFGNTIYF. The CDR3 DNA follows: TGTGCCAGTAGTATAAGGGGACAGGGGGCGTTTGGAAACACCATATATTTT.

Only one count was recorded for this clone. The rearrangement links TRBV7-9 to TRBJ2-7; 7 positions agree with TRBD1. Trimming at V came to 4 bases and at J to 4 bases, leaving 19 bases not matched to a gene. CDR1 and CDR2 (germline): SEHNR, FQNEAQ (reference sequence). The CDR3 is made up of 18 amino acids. In nucleotides, the CDR3 is TGTGCCAGCAGCTCCTTCGGCCTTAGACAGGGTTTATCGTACGAGCAGTACTTC. Its protein is CASSSFGLRQGLSYEQYF.

The chain links TRBV21-1 to TRBJ1-1; the table names TRBD1, a call not compared with the DNA. TRBV21-1 is an annotated pseudogene. This CDR3 has 17 amino acids. As DNA, the CDR3 is TGTGCCAGCAGCTCACGGCTCTGGACAGCCTTGAACACTGAAGCTTTCTTT. It codes for CASSSRLWTALNTEAFF.

This clone is a singleton in its sample. The chain carries TRBV19 and TRBJ2-1; 7 nucleotides line up with TRBD1. The V gene end was trimmed by 7 bases and the J gene end by 3 bases; junction bases not matched to a gene: 9. Germline V CDR1 and CDR2: LNHDA, SQIVND (reference sequence). The CDR3 length is 15 residues. The CDR3 nucleotides read TGTGCCAGTAAGAGATTCGGGACAGTCTACAATGAGCAGTTCTTC. Its translation is CASKRFGTVYNEQFF.

With respect to this clone: At one of its ends the junction is not consistent with the germline gene, which may arise from a read error. This chain connects TRBV6-1 to TRBJ2-5; 8 bases match TRBD1. This CDR3 region has 17 residues. CDR1 and CDR2 (germline): MNHNS, SASEGT. CDR3 sequence reads: CASSGQGARFDQETQYF. The CDR3 coding sequence is TGTGCCAGTAGTGGGCAGGGGGCGAGGTTCGACCAAGAGACCCAGTACTTC.

The V and J genes are TRBV7-3 and TRBJ2-7; 8 bases line up with TRBD2. CDR1 is SGHTA and CDR2 is FQGTGA in the germline V gene. V lost 6 bases and J lost 1; bases outside the gene matches: 8. CDR3 length: 15 amino acids. DNA for the CDR3: TGTGCCAGCAGTTATACTAGCGGAGGATCCTACGAGCAGTACTTC. As protein: CASSYTSGGSYEQYF.